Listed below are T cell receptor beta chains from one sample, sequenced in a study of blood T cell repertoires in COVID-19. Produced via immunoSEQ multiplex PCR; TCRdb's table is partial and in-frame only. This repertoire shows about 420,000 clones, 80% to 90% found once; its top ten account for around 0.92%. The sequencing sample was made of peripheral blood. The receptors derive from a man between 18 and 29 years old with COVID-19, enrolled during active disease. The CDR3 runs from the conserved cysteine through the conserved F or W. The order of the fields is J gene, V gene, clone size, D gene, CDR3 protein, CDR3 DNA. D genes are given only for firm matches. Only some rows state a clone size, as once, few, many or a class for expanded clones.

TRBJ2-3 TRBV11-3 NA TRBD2 CASSLVPLAGTDTQYF TGTGCCAGCAGCTTAGTCCCTCTAGCGGGCACAGATACGCAGTATTTT
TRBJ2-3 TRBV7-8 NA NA CASSLVARRGTQYF TGTGCCAGCAGCTTAGTTGCCCGACGAGGTACGCAGTATTTT
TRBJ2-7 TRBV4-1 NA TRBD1 CASSQPTGGYEQYF TGCGCCAGCAGCCAACCGACAGGGGGCTACGAGCAGTACTTC
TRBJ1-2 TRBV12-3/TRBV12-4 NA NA CASSWRTQSYTF TGTGCCAGCAGTTGGCGGACTCAAAGCTACACCTTC
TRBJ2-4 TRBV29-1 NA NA CSVEPGGGSAKNIQHF TGCAGCGTTGAACCCGGCGGAGGCAGCGCCAAAAACATTCAGCACTTC
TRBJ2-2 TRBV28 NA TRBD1 CANRQIGGTGDTGELFF TGTGCCAACAGACAAATTGGCGGGACAGGGGACACCGGGGAGCTGTTTTTT
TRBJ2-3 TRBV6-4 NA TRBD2 CASSDSFGRAGTQYF TGTGCCAGCAGTGACTCTTTCGGGAGGGCTGGTACGCAGTATTTT
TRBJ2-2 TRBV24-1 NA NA CATSEGGAANTGELFF TGTGCCACCAGTGAGGGGGGGGCGGCGAACACCGGGGAGCTGTTTTTT
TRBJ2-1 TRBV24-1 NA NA CATSDWSSASSYNEQFF TGTGCCACCAGTGATTGGTCTAGCGCGAGCTCCTACAATGAGCAGTTCTTC
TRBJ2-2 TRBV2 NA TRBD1 CASKRQGPNTGELFF TGTGCCAGCAAGAGACAGGGCCCTAACACCGGGGAGCTGTTTTTT
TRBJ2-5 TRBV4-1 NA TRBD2 CASSLAGGETQYF TGCGCCAGCAGCCTAGCGGGAGGCGAGACCCAGTACTTC
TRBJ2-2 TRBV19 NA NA CASCENTGELFF TGTGCCAGTTGCGAAAACACCGGGGAGCTGTTTTTT
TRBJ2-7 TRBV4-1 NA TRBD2 CASSQKSGSRQYF TGCGCCAGCAGCCAGAAAAGCGGGAGTAGGCAGTACTTC
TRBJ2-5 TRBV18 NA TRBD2 CASSPPFREGTQYF TGTGCCAGCTCACCACCGTTCCGGGAGGGGACCCAGTACTTC
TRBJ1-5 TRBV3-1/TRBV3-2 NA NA CASSQGTIIGYQHF TGTGCCAGCAGCCAAGGAACTATAATCGGATACCAGCATTTT
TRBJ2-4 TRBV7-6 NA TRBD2 CASSYLHRGGPSIQYF TGTGCCAGCAGCTACCTCCACCGCGGGGGGCCCAGCATTCAGTACTTC
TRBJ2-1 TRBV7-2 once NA CASSSWIASSYNEQFF TGTGCCAGCAGCTCGTGGATAGCCAGCTCCTACAATGAGCAGTTCTTC
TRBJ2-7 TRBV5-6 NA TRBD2 CASSVSTSGATYEQYF TGTGCCAGCAGCGTGTCGACTAGCGGAGCAACCTACGAGCAGTACTTC
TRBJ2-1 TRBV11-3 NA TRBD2 CASSLAGTSVTNEQFF TGTGCCAGCAGCTTAGCGGGGACTAGCGTAACCAATGAGCAGTTCTTC
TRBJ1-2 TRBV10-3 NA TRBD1 CAISSGQGPDGYTF TGTGCCATCAGTTCGGGACAGGGCCCTGATGGCTACACCTTC
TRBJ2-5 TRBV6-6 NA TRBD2 CASSPPPERGYQETQYF TGTGCCAGCAGTCCCCCCCCCGAGCGGGGATACCAAGAGACCCAGTACTTC
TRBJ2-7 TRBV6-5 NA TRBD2 CASTLAGRTYEQYF TGTGCCAGCACCCTAGCGGGACGGACCTACGAGCAGTACTTC
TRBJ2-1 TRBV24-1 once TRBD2 CATSDRLAGGYNEQFF TGTGCCACCAGTGACCGACTAGCGGGAGGTTACAATGAGCAGTTCTTC
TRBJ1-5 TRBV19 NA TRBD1 CASRDEIRDRASQPQHF TGTGCCAGTAGGGATGAAATCCGGGACAGGGCGAGTCAGCCCCAGCATTTT
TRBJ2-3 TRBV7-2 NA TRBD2 CASSYKRDGTQYF TGTGCCAGCAGCTACAAGCGGGATGGAACGCAGTATTTT
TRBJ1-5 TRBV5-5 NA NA CASSPWGEGQPQHF TGTGCCAGCAGCCCCTGGGGGGAAGGTCAGCCCCAGCATTTT
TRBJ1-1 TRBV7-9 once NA CASSPSGTPNTEAFF TGTGCTAGCAGCCCCTCCGGGACACCCAACACTGAAGCTTTCTTT
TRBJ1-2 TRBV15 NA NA CATSGLPGGDYYGYTF TGTGCCACCAGCGGCCTCCCGGGGGGGGACTACTATGGCTACACCTTC
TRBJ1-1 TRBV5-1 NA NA CASSLVFGTFRAPSAEAFF TGCGCCAGCAGCTTGGTGTTTGGTACGTTCAGGGCCCCGTCGGCTGAAGCTTTCTTT
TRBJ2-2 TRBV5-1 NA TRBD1 CASSMDRVNTGELFF TGCGCCAGCAGCATGGACAGGGTGAACACCGGGGAGCTGTTTTTT
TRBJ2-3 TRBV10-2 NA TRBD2 CASSDSTSGGADTQYF TGCGCCAGCAGTGACTCGACTAGCGGGGGAGCAGATACGCAGTATTTT
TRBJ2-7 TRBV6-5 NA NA CASTTSSYEQYF TGTGCCAGCACCACGAGCTCCTACGAGCAGTACTTC
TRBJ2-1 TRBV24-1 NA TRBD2 CATSDSVSSGGATEQFF TGTGCCACCAGTGATAGCGTTTCGAGCGGGGGGGCAACGGAGCAGTTCTTC
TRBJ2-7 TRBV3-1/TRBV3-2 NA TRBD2 CASSFIAGGPYEQYF TGTGCCAGCAGCTTTATAGCGGGAGGGCCCTACGAGCAGTACTTC
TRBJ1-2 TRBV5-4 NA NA CAGGRDNYGYTF TGTGCCGGAGGACGGGATAACTATGGCTACACCTTC
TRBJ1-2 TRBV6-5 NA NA CASSYREVDGYTF TGTGCCAGCTCTTACAGGGAAGTTGATGGCTACACCTTC
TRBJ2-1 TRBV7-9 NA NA CASRRDFNEQFF TGTGCCAGCAGGCGCGACTTCAATGAGCAGTTCTTC
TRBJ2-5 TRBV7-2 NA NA CASSFGVRETQYF TGTGCCAGCAGCTTTGGAGTGCGGGAGACCCAGTACTTC
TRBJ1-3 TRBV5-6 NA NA CASSFWGPGNTIYF TGTGCCAGCAGCTTTTGGGGGCCTGGAAACACCATATATTTT
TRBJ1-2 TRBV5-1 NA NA CASRQTQGNYGYTF TGCGCCAGCAGACAGACCCAGGGGAACTATGGCTACACCTTC
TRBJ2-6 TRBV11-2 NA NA CASSLAGSGANVLTF TGTGCCAGCAGCTTAGCAGGCTCTGGGGCCAACGTCCTGACTTTC
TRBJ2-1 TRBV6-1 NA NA CASSERGPTIYEQFF TGTGCCAGCAGTGAACGAGGGCCCACCATTTATGAGCAGTTCTTC
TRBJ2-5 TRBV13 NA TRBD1 CASSVQGALIETQYF TGTGCCAGCAGCGTACAGGGGGCGCTGATAGAGACCCAGTACTTC
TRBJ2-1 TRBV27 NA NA CASRRKGDTGNEQFF TGTGCCAGCAGGCGAAAAGGGGACACTGGAAATGAGCAGTTCTTC
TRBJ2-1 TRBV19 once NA CASSTPTGPNEQFF TGTGCCAGTAGTACACCGACAGGACCTAATGAGCAGTTCTTC
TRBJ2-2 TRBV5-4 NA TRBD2 CASSGSLAGVTTGELFF TGTGCCAGCAGCGGCAGCCTAGCGGGGGTAACCACCGGGGAGCTGTTTTTT
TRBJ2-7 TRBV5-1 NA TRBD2 CASSLSGSGYEQYF TGCGCCAGCAGCCTGAGCGGGAGTGGGTACGAGCAGTACTTC
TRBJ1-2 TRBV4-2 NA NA CASSPFQTANYGYTF TGTGCCAGCAGCCCCTTCCAGACAGCTAACTATGGCTACACCTTC
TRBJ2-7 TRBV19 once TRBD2 CASSVTSGAYEQYF TGTGCCAGTAGTGTGACTAGCGGAGCCTACGAGCAGTACTTC
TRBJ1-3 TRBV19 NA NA CASNNALSGNTIYF TGTGCCAGTAATAATGCACTCTCTGGAAACACCATATATTTT
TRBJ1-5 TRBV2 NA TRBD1 CASREWTGERQPQHF TGTGCCAGCAGGGAGTGGACAGGAGAAAGGCAGCCCCAGCATTTT
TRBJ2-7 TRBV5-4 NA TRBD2 CASSPGASGSYEQYF TGTGCCAGCAGCCCTGGTGCTAGCGGGTCCTACGAGCAGTACTTC
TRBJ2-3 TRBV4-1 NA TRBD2 CASSQVLSGSADTQYF TGCGCCAGCAGCCAAGTCTTGAGCGGGAGTGCAGATACGCAGTATTTT